This T cell receptor beta chain emerged from a study of blood T cells in healthy people across ages. Study-level findings and limits: The study lacked donor CMV status, which possibly confounded expanded clonotype changes.

The germline gives CDR1 SNHLY, CDR2 FYNNEI. This CDR3 has 13 amino acids. Each donor was a healthy Caucasian individual from Russia, aged roughly 6 to 95. The second PCR ran about 6 to 11 cycles with a sample-barcoded 5' primer and J-beta primers. TCRdb independently ran MiXCR on the 5' RACE reads; one entry per CDR3 protein. The sample carries about 930,000 distinct CDR3 sequences, 25% to 35% recorded once. As concerns this clonotype: Its target is not known. One junction end does not reproduce the germline sequence, and a read error may be involved.

These data also featured in a second study, about T cells of mothers and their children.

The chain carries TRBV2 and TRBJ2-1, with 11 positions matching TRBD1. The specimen was blood. The sequence came from a woman aged 40 to 50 in good health. The CDR3 DNA is TGTGCCAGCGGGGACAGGGGGAGAAATGGGCAGTTCTTC. Translating gives CASGDRGRNGQFF.